This T cell receptor (beta chain) was obtained from a study of T cells in Graves' hyperthyroidism and ophthalmopathy. Patients aged 18 to 65 with hyperthyroidism were newly diagnosed, with duration under 2 months. The diagnoses drew upon clinical symptoms, serum thyroxine and TRAb, thyroid ultrasound and orbital computed tomography. From RNA transcripts, TCR beta CDR3 regions were amplified. First-round RT-PCR targeting the TCR CDR3 was performed with the HTBI primer set. Via MiXCR, TCRdb re-called the multiplex PCR reads, giving one row per CDR3 protein. The sample lists a few hundred thousand distinct CDR3 sequences, 14% to 15% seen once, with 32% in the top ten. General observations from the study: Classification by a 13 V-J model distinguished ophthalmopathy from stable hyperthyroidism. Most clonotypes that expanded in the thyroid above 0.001 also showed up in blood.

In its sample, this clonotype was seen many times. Its specificity is unknown. This CDR3 has 15 residues. CDR1 and CDR2 (germline): MNHEY, SMNVEV (reference sequence). V dropped 6 bases and J dropped 2 bases, with 14 bases sitting between them. V gene TRBV27 combines with J gene TRBJ2-1; D remains ambiguous. The sequence was collected from a woman in her thirties with Graves' hyperthyroidism. The sample taken for sequencing was blood. The CDR3 DNA sequence: TGTGCCAGCAGAAACCTAAATAGCCCCTACAATGAGCAGTTCTTC. This encodes CASRNLNSPYNEQFF.